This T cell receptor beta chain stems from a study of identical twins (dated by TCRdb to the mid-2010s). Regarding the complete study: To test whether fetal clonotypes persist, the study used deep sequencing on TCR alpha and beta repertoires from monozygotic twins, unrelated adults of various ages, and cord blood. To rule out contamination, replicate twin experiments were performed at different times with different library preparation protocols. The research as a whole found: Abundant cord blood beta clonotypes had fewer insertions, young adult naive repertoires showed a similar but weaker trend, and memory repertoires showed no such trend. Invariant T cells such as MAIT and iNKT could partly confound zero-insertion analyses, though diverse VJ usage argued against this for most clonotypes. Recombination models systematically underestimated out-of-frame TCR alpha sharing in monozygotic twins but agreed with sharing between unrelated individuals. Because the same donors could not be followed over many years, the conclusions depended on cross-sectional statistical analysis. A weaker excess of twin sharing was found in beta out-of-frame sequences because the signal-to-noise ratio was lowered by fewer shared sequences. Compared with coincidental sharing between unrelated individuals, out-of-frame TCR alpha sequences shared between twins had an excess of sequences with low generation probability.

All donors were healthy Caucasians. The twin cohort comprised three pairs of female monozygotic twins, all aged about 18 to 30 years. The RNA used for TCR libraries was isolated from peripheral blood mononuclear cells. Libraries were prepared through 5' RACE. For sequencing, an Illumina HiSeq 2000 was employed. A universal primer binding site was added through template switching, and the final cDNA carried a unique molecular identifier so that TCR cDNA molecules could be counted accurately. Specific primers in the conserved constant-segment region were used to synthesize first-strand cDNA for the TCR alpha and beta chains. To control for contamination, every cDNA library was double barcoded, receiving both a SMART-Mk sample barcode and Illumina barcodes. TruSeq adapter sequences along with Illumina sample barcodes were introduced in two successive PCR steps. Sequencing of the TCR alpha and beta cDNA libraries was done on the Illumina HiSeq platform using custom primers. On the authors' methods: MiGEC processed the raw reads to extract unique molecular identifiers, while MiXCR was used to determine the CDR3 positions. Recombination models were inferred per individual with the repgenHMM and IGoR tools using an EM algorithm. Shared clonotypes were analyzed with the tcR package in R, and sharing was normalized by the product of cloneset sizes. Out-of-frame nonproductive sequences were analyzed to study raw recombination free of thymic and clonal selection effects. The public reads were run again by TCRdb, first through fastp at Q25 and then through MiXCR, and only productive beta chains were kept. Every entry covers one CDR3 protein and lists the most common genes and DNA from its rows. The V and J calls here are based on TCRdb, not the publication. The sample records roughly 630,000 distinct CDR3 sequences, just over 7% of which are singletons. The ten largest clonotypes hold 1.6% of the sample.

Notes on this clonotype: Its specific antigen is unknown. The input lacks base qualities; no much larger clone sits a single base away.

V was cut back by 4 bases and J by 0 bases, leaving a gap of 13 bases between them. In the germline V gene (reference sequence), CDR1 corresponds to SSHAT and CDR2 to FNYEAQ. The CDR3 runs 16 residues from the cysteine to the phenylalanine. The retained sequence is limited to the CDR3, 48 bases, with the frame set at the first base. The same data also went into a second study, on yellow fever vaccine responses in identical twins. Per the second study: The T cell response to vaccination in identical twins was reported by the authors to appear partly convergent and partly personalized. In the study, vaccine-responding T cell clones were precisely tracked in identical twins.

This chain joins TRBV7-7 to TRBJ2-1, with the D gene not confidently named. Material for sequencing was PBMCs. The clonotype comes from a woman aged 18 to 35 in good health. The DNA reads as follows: TGTGCCAGCAGCTCGATGACACAGAGCTCCTACAATGAGCAGTTCTTC. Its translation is CASSSMTQSSYNEQFF.